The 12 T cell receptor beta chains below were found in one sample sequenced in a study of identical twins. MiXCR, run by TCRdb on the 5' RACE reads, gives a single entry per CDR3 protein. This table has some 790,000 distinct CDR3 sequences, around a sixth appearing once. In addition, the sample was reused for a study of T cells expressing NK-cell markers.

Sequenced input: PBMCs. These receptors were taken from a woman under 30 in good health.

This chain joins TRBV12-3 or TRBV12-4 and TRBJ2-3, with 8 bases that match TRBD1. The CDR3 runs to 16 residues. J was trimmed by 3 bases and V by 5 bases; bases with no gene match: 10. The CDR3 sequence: CASSLLSGGGTDTQYF. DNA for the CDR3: TGTGCCAGCAGTCTATTGTCAGGGGGCGGGACAGATACGCAGTATTTT.

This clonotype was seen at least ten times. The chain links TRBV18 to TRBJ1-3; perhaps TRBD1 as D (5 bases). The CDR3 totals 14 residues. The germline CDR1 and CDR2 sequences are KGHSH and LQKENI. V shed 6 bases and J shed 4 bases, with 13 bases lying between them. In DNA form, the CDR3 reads TGTGCCAGCTCGCTGACAGAGGCCGGAAACACCATATATTTT. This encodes CASSLTEAGNTIYF.

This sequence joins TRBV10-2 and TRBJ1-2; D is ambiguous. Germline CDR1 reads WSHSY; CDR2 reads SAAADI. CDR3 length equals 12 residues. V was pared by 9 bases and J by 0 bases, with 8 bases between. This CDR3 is CASWTANYGYTF. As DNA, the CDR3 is TGCGCCAGTTGGACTGCTAACTATGGCTACACCTTC.

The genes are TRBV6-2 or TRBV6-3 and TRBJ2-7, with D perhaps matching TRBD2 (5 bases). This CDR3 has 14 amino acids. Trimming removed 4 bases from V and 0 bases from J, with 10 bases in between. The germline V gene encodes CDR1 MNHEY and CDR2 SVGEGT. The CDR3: CASSWTSSSYEQYF. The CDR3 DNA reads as TGTGCCAGCAGTTGGACTTCTAGCTCCTACGAGCAGTACTTC.

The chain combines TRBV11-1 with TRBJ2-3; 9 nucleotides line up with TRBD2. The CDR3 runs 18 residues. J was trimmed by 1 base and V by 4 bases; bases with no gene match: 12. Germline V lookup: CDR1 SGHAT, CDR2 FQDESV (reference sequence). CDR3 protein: CASSSLSGGKWGTDTQYF. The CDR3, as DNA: TGTGCCAGCAGCTCCCTTAGCGGGGGAAAGTGGGGCACAGATACGCAGTATTTT.

CDR3 region: CSAQLTGPYNEQFF. The CDR3 nucleotides are TGCAGTGCTCAATTGACAGGGCCCTACAATGAGCAGTTCTTC. The V gene is TRBV20-1, the J gene TRBJ2-1, with TRBD1 identical over 7 bases. Trimming took 5 bases from V and 2 from J; bases not matched to a gene: 6. Germline V gene lookup returns CDR1 DFQATT and CDR2 SNEGSKA (reference sequence). The CDR3 covers 14 residues.

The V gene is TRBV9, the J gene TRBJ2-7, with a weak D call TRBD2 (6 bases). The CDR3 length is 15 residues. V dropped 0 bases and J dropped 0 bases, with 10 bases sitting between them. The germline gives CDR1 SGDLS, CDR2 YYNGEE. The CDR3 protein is CASSVGVADSYEQYF. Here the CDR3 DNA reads TGTGCCAGCAGCGTAGGGGTAGCGGACTCCTACGAGCAGTACTTC.

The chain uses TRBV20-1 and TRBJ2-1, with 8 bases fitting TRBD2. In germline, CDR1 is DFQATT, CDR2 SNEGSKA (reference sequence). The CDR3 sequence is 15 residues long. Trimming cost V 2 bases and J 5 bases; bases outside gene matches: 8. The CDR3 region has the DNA TGCAGTGCTAGACCCTCGACTAGCGATGACAATGAGCAGTTCTTC. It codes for CSARPSTSDDNEQFF.

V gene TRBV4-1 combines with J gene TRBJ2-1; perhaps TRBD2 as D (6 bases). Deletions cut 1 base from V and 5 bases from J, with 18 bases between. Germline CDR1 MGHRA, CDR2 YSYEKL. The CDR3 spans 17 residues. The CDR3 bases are TGCGCCAGCAGCCAAGCTTTGAGGGAGGTACTCCACAATGAGCAGTTCTTC. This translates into CASSQALREVLHNEQFF.

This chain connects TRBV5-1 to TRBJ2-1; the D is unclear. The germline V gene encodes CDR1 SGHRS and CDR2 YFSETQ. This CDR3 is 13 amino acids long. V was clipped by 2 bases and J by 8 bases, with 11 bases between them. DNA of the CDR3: TGCGCCAGCAGCTTTTCTAGTTGGGATGAGCAGTTCTTC. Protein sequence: CASSFSSWDEQFF.

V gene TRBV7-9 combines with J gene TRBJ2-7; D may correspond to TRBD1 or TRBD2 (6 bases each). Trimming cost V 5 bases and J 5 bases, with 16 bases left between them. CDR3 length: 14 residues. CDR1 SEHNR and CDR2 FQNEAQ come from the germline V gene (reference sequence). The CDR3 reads CASSPEGVPHEQYF. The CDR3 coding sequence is TGTGCCAGCAGCCCGGAGGGGGTCCCTCACGAGCAGTACTTC.

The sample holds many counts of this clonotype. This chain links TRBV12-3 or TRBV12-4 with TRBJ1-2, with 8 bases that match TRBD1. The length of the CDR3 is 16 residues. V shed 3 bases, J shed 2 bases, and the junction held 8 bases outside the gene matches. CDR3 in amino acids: CASSLYSGQGNYGYTF. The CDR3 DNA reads TGTGCCAGCAGTTTGTATTCCGGACAGGGAAACTATGGCTACACCTTC.